These 13 T cell receptor beta chains came from one sample sequenced in a study of blood T cell repertoires in COVID-19. Clones were read by immunoSEQ multiplex PCR, and TCRdb kept only the in-frame ones, dropping some. The data contain 250,000 to 300,000 clones, 86% of them seen just once; the ten biggest clones take up roughly 4%. The sequenced sample consisted of peripheral blood. The source is a man younger than 35 with active or convalescent COVID-19.

The chain couples TRBV5-3 to TRBJ2-1; the match to TRBD2 covers 7 bases. TRBV5-3 carries the ORF label, with uncertain function. V gave up 0 bases and J gave up 7 bases; unmatched junction bases: 16. The CDR3 totals 18 residues. CDR3 nucleotide sequence: TGTGCCAGAAGCTTGGATGTTAAAGGGCGGGAGTCCTCAAATGAGCAGTTCTTC. Its translation: CARSLDVKGRESSNEQFF.

This chain connects TRBV29-1 to TRBJ1-2; TRBD1 matches 7 bases. The CDR3 is 12 residues long. The V gene's germline CDR1 is SQVTM and CDR2 ANQGSEA. J gave up 8 bases and V 7 bases, and 10 bases lay outside the gene matches. The CDR3, as DNA: TGCAGCGGATGGGGACAGTCAGACGGCTACACCTTC. The encoded protein is CSGWGQSDGYTF.

This clone has a single count. This rearrangement joins TRBV27 to TRBJ2-3, with 7 positions matching TRBD2. The germline V gene has CDR1 MNHEY and CDR2 SMNVEV (reference sequence). CDR3 size: 12 residues. V was clipped by 5 bases and J by 5 bases; unmatched bases: 1. The CDR3 nucleotides are TGTGCCAGCAGTGCGGGGGAAGATACGCAGTATTTT. Translated, it gives CASSAGEDTQYF.

The genes are TRBV4-2 and TRBJ1-2; possible D gene TRBD1, 5 bases. V lost 3 bases and J 8 bases, leaving 19 bases between the germline ends. The germline V gene encodes CDR1 LGHNA and CDR2 YNFKEQ. The CDR3 spans 15 residues. The CDR3 nucleotides are TGTGCCAGCAGCCACCCCGGGGGTTTGTTCGAAGGCTACACCTTC. Translated: CASSHPGGLFEGYTF.

The gene calls are TRBV5-4 and TRBJ2-7; 8 bases map to TRBD1. The CDR3 loop spans 13 amino acids. With V trimmed by 4 bases and J by 3 bases, 3 bases remained unmatched. Germline V gene data show CDR1 as SGHNT and CDR2 as YYREEE (reference sequence). CDR3 nucleotide sequence: TGTGCCAGCAGCGGGGGACAGGTCTACGAGCAGTACTTC. It specifies CASSGGQVYEQYF.

V gene TRBV11-1 combines with J gene TRBJ2-7; possibly TRBD1 for D (6 bases). Germline V gene lookup returns CDR1 SGHAT and CDR2 FQDESV (reference sequence). Trimming cost V 1 base and J 3 bases, with 10 bases left between them. The CDR3 contains 14 residues. The CDR3 nucleotides are TGTGCCAGCAGCTTAGAAGGCAGGGGCTACGAGCAGTACTTC. Translated, it gives CASSLEGRGYEQYF.

This chain joins TRBV27 and TRBJ1-2; the match to TRBD1 covers 9 bases. This CDR3 spans 16 amino acids. Germline loops: CDR1 MNHEY, CDR2 SMNVEV (reference sequence). Trimming took 5 bases from V and 3 from J; bases not matched to a gene: 10. The CDR3 spells CASSPGQGSTDYGYTF. As DNA, the CDR3 is TGTGCCAGCAGTCCAGGACAGGGGTCAACGGACTATGGCTACACCTTC.

This rearrangement joins TRBV7-6 to TRBJ1-6; the match to TRBD1 covers 10 bases. V shed 5 bases and J 9 bases; nucleotides not matched to a gene: 4. The length of the CDR3 is 14 residues. CDR1 and CDR2 from the germline V gene are SGHVS and FNYEAQ. CDR3 amino acids: CASSPRDRGSPLHF. In DNA form, the CDR3 reads TGTGCCAGCAGCCCGCGGGACAGGGGTTCACCCCTCCACTTT.

The gene calls are TRBV15 and TRBJ2-3; 11 bases match TRBD2. The V and J ends lost 1 base and 1 base, in that order; junction bases with no gene match: 4. This CDR3 spans 17 amino acids. Germline V CDR1 and CDR2: LNHNV, YYDKDF (reference sequence). This CDR3 is CATSRVGTSGGTDTQYF. In nucleotides, the CDR3 is TGTGCCACCAGCAGAGTAGGGACTAGCGGTGGCACAGATACGCAGTATTTT.

J is TRBJ2-3 and V is TRBV9; 7 nucleotides agree with TRBD1. The germline V gene has CDR1 SGDLS and CDR2 YYNGEE. With 3 bases clipped from V and 0 bases from J, the junction kept 10 bases outside the gene matches. The CDR3 consists of 17 residues. The chain's CDR3 is CASSAHPDRASTDTQYF. The CDR3, as DNA: TGTGCCAGCAGCGCCCATCCCGACAGGGCTAGCACAGATACGCAGTATTTT.

The chain links TRBV5-1 to TRBJ2-5; D gene uncertain. With 0 bases removed from V and 4 bases from J, the gap between germline ends came to 19 bases. CDR3 length equals 17 residues. Germline values: CDR1 SGHRS, CDR2 YFSETQ. The CDR3 loop reads CASSLARSVLRIETQYF. The CDR3 coding sequence is TGCGCCAGCAGCTTGGCGCGGTCGGTTCTGCGGATAGAGACCCAGTACTTC.

This clone was found a few times. This chain joins TRBV18 and TRBJ1-5, with a possible D match to TRBD1 (6 bases). This CDR3 comprises 14 residues. Germline V gene sequence: CDR1 KGHSH, CDR2 LQKENI. V was cut by 3 bases and J by 7 bases, with 13 bases left in between. The CDR3 region is CASSPSGGGQPQHF. CDR3 in DNA: TGTGCCAGCTCACCTTCTGGGGGCGGGCAGCCCCAGCATTTT. The whole variable domain, remainder taken from reference TRBV18 and TRBJ1-5, is NAGVMQNPRHLVRRRGQEARLRCSPMKGHSHVYWYRQLPEEGLKFMVYLQKENIIDESGMPKERFSAEFPKEGPSILRIQQVVRGDSAAYFCASSPSGGGQPQHFGDGTRLSIL.

This clone occurred a few times. This chain joins TRBV7-5 and TRBJ2-7; TRBD2 is the table's D call and was not checked against the DNA. TRBV7-5 is a recognized pseudogene. This CDR3 is built from 12 residues. CDR3 protein: CARSLDGVCADF. The DNA of the CDR3 is TGTGCCAGAAGCTTAGATGGAGTGTGCGCGGACTTC.